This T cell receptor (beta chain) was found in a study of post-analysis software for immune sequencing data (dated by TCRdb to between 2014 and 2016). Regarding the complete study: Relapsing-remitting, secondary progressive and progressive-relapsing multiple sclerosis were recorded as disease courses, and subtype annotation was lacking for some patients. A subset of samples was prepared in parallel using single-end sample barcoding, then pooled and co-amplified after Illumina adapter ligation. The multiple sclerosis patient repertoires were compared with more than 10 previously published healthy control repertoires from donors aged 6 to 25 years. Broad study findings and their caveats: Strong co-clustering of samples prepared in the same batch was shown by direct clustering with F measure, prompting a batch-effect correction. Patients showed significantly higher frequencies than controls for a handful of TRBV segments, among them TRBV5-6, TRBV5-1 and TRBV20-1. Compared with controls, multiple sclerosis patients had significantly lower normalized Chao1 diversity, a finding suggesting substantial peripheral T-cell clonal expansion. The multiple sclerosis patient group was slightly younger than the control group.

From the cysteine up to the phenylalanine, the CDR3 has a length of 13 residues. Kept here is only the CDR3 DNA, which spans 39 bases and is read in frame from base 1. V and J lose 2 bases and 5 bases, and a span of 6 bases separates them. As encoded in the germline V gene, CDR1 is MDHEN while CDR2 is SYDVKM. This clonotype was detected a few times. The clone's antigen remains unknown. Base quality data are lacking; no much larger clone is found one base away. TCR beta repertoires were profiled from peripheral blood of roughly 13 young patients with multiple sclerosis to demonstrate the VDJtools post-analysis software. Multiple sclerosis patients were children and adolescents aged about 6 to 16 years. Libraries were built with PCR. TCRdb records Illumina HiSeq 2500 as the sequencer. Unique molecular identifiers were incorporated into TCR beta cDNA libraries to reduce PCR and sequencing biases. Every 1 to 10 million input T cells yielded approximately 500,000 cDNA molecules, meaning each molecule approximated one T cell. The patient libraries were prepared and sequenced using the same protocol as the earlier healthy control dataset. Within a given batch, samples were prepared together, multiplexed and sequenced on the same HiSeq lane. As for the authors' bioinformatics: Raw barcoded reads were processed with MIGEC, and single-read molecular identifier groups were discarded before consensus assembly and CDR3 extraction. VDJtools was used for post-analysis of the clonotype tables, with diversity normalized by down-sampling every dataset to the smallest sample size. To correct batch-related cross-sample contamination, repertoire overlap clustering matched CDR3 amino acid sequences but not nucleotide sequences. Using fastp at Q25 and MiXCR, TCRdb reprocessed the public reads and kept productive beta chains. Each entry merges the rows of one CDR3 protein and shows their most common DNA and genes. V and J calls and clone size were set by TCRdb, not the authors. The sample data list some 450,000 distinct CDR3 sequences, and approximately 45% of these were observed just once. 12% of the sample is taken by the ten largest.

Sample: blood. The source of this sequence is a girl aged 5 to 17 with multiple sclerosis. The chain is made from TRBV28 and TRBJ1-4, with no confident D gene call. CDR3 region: CASSLGPNEKLFF. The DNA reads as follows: TGTGCCAGCAGTTTAGGTCCGAATGAAAAACTGTTTTTT.